This TCR beta chain was captured in a study of OX40 agonist ivuxolimab in advanced cancers. TCRdb keeps only in-frame clones here, not all; method: immunoSEQ multiplex PCR. The sample carries fewer than 80,000 clones, 65% to 90% recorded once. The length of the CDR3 is 13 residues. The clonotype was recovered from an adult with an advanced solid tumor such as melanoma, head and neck, liver or kidney cancer. The specimen was CD4+ or CD8+ T cells sorted from blood, collected in a trial of the OX40 agonist ivuxolimab. The rearrangement links TRBV21-1 to TRBJ2-7. TRBV21-1 is a recognized pseudogene. CDR3 bases: TGTGCCAGCAGCAAAAGGGTATGGGGCGAGCAGTACTTC. Protein: CASSKRVWGEQYF.